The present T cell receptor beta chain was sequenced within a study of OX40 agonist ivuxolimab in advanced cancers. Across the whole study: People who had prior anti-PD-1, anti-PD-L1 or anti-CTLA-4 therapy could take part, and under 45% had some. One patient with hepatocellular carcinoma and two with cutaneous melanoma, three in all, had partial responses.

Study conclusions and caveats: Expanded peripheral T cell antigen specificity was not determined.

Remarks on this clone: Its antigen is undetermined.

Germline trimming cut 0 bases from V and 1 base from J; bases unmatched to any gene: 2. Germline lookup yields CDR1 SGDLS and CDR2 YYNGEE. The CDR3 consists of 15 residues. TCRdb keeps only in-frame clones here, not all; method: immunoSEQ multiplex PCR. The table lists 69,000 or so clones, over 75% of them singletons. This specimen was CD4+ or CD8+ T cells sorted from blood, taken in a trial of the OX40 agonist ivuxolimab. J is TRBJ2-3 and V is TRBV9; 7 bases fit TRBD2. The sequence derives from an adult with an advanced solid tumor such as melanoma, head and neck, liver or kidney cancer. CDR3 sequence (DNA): TGTGCCAGCAGCGTAGCTAGCGGAGGCACAGATACGCAGTATTTT. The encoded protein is CASSVASGGTDTQYF. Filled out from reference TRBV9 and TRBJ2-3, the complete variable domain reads DSGVTQTPKHLITATGQRVTLRCSPRSGDLSVYWYQQSLDQGLQFLIQYYNGEERAKGNILERFSAQQFPDLHSELNLSSLELGDSALYFCASSVASGGTDTQYFGPGTRLTVL.